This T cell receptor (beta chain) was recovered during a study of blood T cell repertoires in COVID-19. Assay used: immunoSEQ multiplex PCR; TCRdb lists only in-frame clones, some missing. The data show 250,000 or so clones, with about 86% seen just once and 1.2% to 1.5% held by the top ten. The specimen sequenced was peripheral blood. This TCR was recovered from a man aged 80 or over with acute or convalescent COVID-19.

The CDR3 loop reads CASGLARSNNQPQHF. DNA of the CDR3: TGTGCTAGTGGTTTGGCCCGGTCAAACAATCAGCCCCAGCATTTT. This chain links TRBV12-5 with TRBJ1-5; D gene uncertain. The V gene lost 1 base and the J gene lost 3 bases, with 10 bases spanning the gap. Germline CDR1 is LGHNT and CDR2 is FRNRAP. This CDR3 has 15 residues.